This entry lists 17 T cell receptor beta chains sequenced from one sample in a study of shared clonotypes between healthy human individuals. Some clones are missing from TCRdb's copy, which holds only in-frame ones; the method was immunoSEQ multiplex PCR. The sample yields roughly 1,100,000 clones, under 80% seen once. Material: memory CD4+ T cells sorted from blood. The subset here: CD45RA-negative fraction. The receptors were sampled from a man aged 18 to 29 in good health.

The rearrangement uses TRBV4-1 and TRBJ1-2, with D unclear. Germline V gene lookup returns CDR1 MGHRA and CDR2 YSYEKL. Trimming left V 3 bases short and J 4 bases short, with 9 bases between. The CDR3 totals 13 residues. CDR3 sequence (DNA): TGCGCCAGCAGCCAGTTGGCAGTCTATGGCTACACCTTC. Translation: CASSQLAVYGYTF.

CDR3: CASSDRQRTGELFF. The CDR3 DNA is TGTGCCAGCAGTGATAGACAGCGCACCGGGGAGCTGTTTTTT. This sequence joins TRBV6-1 and TRBJ2-2; TRBD1 is a possible D gene (5 bases). Between the trimmed V and J ends, which lost 3 bases and 4 bases, there was a span of 9 bases. Germline V gene data show CDR1 as MNHNS and CDR2 as SASEGT. The CDR3 contains 14 residues.

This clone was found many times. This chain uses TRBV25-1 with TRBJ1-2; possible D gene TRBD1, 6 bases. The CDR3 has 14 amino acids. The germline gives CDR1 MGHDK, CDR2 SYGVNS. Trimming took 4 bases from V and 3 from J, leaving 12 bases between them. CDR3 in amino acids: CASSGRGAYYGYTF. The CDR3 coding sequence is TGTGCCAGCAGTGGACGGGGGGCATACTATGGCTACACCTTC.

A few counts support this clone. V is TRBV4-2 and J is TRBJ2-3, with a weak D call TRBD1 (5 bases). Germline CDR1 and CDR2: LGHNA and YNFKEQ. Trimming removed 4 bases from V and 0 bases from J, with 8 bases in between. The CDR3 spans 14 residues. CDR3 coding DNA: TGTGCCAGCAGCCCGACAGCTAGCACAGATACGCAGTATTTT. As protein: CASSPTASTDTQYF.

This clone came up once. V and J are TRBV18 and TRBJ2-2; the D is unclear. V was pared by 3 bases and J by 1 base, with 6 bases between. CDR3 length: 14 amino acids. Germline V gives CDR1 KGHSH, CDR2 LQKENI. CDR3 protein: CASSPSGNTGELFF. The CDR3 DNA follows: TGTGCCAGCTCACCCTCGGGGAACACCGGGGAGCTGTTTTTT.

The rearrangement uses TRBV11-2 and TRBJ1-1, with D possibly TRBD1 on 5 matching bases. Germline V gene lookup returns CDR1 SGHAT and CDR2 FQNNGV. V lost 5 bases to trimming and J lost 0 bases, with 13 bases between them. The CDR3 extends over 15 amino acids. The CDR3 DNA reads TGTGCCAGCAGCCCGGGACTTACCATGAACACTGAAGCTTTCTTT. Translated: CASSPGLTMNTEAFF.

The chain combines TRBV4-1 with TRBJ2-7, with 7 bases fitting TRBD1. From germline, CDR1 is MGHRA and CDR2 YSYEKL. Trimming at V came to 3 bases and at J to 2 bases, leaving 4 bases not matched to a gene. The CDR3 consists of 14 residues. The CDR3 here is CASSQSGTAYEQYF. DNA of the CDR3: TGCGCCAGCAGCCAGTCCGGGACAGCCTACGAGCAGTACTTC.

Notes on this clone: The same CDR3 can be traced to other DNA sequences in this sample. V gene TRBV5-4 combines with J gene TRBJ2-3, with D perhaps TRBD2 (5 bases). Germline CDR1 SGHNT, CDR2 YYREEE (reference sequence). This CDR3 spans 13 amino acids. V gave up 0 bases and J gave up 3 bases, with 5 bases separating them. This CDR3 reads CASSLERTDTQYF. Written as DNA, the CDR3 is TGTGCCAGCAGCTTGGAGCGGACAGATACGCAGTATTTT.

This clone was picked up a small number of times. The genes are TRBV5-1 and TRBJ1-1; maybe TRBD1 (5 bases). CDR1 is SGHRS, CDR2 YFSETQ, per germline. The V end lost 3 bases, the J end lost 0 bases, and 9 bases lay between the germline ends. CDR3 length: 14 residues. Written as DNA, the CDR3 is TGCGCCAGCAGCTCGACAGTATTGAACACTGAAGCTTTCTTT. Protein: CASSSTVLNTEAFF.

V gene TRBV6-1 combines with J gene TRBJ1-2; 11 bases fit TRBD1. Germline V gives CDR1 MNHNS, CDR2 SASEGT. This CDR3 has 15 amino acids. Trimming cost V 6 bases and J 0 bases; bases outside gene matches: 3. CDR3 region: CASRGTGGPNYGYTF. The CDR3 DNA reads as TGTGCCAGCAGGGGGACAGGGGGGCCTAACTATGGCTACACCTTC.

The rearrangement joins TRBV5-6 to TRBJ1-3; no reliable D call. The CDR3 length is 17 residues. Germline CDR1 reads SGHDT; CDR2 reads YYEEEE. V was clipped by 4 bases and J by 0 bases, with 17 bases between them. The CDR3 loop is CASSLEVGPASGNTIYF. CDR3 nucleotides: TGTGCCAGCAGCCTGGAGGTTGGACCCGCCTCTGGAAACACCATATATTTT.

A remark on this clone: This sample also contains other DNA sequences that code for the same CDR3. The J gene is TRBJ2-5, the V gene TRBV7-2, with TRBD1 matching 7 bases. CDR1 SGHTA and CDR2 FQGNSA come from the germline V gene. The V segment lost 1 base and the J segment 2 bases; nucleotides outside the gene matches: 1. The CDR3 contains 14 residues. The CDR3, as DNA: TGTGCCAGCAGCTTAGACAGGGGTCAAGAGACCCAGTACTTC. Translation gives CASSLDRGQETQYF.

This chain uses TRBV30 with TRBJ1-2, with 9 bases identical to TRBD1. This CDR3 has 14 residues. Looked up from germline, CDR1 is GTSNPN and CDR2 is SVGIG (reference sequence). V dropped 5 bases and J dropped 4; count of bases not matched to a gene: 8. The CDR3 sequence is CAWGQGQTAYGYTF. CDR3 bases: TGTGCCTGGGGACAGGGGCAAACCGCCTATGGCTACACCTTC.

CDR3 nucleotide sequence: TGTGCCAGCAGCTTACCGAGTAGAGACAGGGACACAGATACGCAGTATTTT. This gives the protein CASSLPSRDRDTDTQYF. This chain connects TRBV11-3 to TRBJ2-3, with 7 bases aligning to TRBD1. The CDR3 is 17 residues long. CDR1 is SGHNT, CDR2 YENEEA, per germline. V shed 2 bases and J 2 bases; nucleotides not matched to a gene: 10.

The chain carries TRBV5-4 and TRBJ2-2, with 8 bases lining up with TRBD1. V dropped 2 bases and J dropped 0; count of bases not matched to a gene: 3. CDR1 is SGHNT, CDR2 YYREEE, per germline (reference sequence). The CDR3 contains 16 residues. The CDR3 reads CASSFNRGTNTGELFF. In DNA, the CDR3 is TGTGCCAGCAGCTTTAACAGGGGGACGAACACCGGGGAGCTGTTTTTT.

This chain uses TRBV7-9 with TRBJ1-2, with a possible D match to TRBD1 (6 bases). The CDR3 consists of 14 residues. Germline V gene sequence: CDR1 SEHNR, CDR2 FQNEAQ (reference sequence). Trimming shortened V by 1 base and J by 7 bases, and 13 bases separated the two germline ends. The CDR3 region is CASSLGQQGLGYTF. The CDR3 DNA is TGTGCCAGCAGCTTAGGTCAACAGGGACTTGGCTACACCTTC.

For the CDR3, the DNA is TGTGCCAGCAGTTCAGGGCACGAAAAACTGTTTTTT. Residues: CASSSGHEKLFF. The chain links TRBV6-1 to TRBJ1-4; possible D gene TRBD1, 5 bases. V was shortened by 5 bases and J by 8 bases, with 9 bases between the two germline ends. Germline loops: CDR1 MNHNS, CDR2 SASEGT. The CDR3 totals 12 residues.